A selection of T cell receptor beta chains follows, all from one sample in a study of OX40 agonist ivuxolimab in advanced cancers. Assay used: immunoSEQ multiplex PCR; TCRdb lists only in-frame clones, some missing. There are around 70,000 clones in the sample; more than 65% occur only once, and about 1% lies in the top ten. The sample here was CD4+ or CD8+ T cells sorted from blood, taken in a trial of the OX40 agonist ivuxolimab. All receptors derive from an adult with an advanced solid tumor such as melanoma, head and neck, liver or kidney cancer. Both conserved end residues are trimmed from each CDR3. Fields, in order: V gene, J gene, CDR3 length, CDR3 protein.

TRBV7-9	TRBJ2-1	13	ASSWTSGGYNEQF
TRBV11-3	TRBJ2-2	12	ASGTGFSTGELF
TRBV4-1	TRBJ1-1	13	ASSPGRAEDTEAF
TRBV13	TRBJ1-3	12	ASSSPGLGNTIY
TRBV9	TRBJ2-1	13	ASSVTGASYNEQF
TRBV19	TRBJ2-3	11	ASSQGHTDTQY
TRBV18	TRBJ1-6	12	ASSLRDRNSPLH
TRBV7-2	TRBJ1-1	12	ASSFKGQDTEAF
TRBV29-1	TRBJ1-1	10	SVGTGNTEAF
TRBV4-3	TRBJ2-1	13	ASSQGQLNYNEQF
TRBV2	TRBJ1-5	12	ASTGTAVLGPQH
TRBV19	TRBJ1-2	10	ASSVGYYGYT
TRBV6-5	TRBJ2-7	12	ASSLDRGGYEQY
TRBV13	TRBJ2-5	12	ASSLAGGGETQY
TRBV6-5	TRBJ2-7	14	ASSSLSHRFRYEQY
TRBV29-1	TRBJ2-5	11	SVARGTKETQY
TRBV19	TRBJ1-5	12	ASSIGFSGQPQH
TRBV6-6	TRBJ1-3	13	ASSRGQSSGNTIY
TRBV5-1	TRBJ2-3	12	ASSWASRTDTQY
TRBV7-9	TRBJ1-5	13	ASSSGRVRNQPQH
TRBV5-1	TRBJ2-5	12	ASAGGSYQETQY
TRBV4-3	TRBJ1-6	16	ASSQEVGAFQVGSPLH
TRBV27	TRBJ1-1	11	ASSLGAGTEAF